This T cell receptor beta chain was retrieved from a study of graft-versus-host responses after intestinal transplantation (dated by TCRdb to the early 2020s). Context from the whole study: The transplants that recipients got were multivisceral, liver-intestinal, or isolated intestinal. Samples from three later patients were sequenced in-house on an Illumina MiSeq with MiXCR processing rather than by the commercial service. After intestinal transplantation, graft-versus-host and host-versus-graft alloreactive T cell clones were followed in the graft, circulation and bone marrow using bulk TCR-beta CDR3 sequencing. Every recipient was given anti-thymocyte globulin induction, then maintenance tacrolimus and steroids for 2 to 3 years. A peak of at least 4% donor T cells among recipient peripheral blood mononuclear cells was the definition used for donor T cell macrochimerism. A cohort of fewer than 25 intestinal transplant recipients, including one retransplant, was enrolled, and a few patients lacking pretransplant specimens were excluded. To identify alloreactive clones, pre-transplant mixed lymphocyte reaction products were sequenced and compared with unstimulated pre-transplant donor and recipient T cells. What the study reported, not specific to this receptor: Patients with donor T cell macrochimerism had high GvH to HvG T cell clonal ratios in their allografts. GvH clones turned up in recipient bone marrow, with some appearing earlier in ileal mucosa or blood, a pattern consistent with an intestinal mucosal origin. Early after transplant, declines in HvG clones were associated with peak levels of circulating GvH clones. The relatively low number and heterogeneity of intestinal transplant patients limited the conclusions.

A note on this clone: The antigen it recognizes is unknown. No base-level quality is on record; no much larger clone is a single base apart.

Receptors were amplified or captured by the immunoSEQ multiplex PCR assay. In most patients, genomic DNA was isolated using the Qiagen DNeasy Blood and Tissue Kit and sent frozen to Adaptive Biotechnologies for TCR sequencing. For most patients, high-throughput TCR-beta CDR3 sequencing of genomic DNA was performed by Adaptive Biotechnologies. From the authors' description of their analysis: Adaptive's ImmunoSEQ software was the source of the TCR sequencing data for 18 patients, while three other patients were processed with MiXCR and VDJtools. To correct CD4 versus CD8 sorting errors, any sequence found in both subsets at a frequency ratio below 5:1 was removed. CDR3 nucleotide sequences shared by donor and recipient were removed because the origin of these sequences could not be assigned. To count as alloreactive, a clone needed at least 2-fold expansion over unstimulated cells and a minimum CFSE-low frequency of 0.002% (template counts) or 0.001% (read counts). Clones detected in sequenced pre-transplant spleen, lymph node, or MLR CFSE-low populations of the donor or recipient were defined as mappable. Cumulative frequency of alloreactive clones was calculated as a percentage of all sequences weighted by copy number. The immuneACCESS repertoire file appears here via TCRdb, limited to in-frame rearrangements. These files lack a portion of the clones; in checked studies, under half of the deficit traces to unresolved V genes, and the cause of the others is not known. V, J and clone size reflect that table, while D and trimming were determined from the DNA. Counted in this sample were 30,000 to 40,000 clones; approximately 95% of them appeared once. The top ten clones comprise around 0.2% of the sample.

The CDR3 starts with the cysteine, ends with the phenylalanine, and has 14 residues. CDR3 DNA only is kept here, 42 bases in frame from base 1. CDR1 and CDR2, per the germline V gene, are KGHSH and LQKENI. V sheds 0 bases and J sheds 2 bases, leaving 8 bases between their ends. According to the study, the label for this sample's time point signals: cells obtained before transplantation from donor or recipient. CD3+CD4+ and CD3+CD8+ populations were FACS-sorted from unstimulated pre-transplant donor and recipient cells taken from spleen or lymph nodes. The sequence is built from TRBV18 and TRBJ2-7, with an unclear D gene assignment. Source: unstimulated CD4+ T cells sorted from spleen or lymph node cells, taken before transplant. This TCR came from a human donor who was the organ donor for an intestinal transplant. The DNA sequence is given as TGTGCCAGCTCACCACCGAGCATACCCTACGAGCAGTACTTC. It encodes CASSPPSIPYEQYF.